This TCR beta chain was documented in a study of blood T cell repertoires in COVID-19. Background on the study: COVID-19 samples, acute and convalescent, were from the United States, Italy and Spain. PBMCs, B-cell-depleted T cells, or T cells provided the cDNA or gDNA that made up the material.

The V gene's germline CDR1 is SGHNT and CDR2 YENEEA. V dropped 4 bases and J dropped 6; count of bases not matched to a gene: 3. CDR3 size: 15 residues. In the study's own analysis: Reference gene primer amplification gave estimated nucleated cell counts. The table came from immunoSEQ multiplex PCR; TCRdb's copy has only in-frame clones and leaves some out. The V and J calls and the clone size are those of that table, but D and trimming were determined from the DNA. The sample includes about 180,000 clones, around 89% of them seen just once. Material: peripheral blood. The TCR sequence derives from a woman in her twenties or thirties with acute or convalescent COVID-19. The genes are TRBV11-3 and TRBJ2-1, with TRBD2 identical over 13 bases. The CDR3 sequence: CASSSLAGGANEQFF. The CDR3 DNA follows: TGTGCCAGCAGCTCACTAGCGGGAGGGGCCAATGAGCAGTTCTTC.